What follows are 20 T cell receptor beta chains derived from one specimen sequenced in a study of blood T cell repertoires in COVID-19. Only in-frame clones appear in the TCRdb table, and some are missing; sequencing was by immunoSEQ multiplex PCR. The data show more than 250,000 clones, with just under 90% seen just once and 6.3% held by the top ten. Material for sequencing was peripheral blood. These TCRs come from a woman in her forties or fifties with COVID-19, enrolled during active disease.

The chain employs TRBV3-1 (or the pseudogene TRBV3-2) and TRBJ2-1; 7 nucleotides match TRBD2. CDR3 length: 17 residues. V trimming: 6 bases; J trimming: 6 bases; junction bases outside the gene matches: 17. The germline CDR1 and CDR2 sequences are LGHDT and YNNKEL (reference sequence). In DNA, the CDR3 is TGTGCCAGCAGAAACGCTGGGAGCGGGATGAGGCTCAATGAGCAGTTCTTC. Amino acids: CASRNAGSGMRLNEQFF.

CDR3 nucleotides: TGTGCATCGAAGGGGGTGAACACTGAAGCTTTCTTT. It specifies CASKGVNTEAFF. The rearrangement joins TRBV6-5 to TRBJ1-1, with D perhaps matching TRBD1 (6 bases). CDR3 size: 12 residues. Germline values: CDR1 MNHEY, CDR2 SVGAGI.

The CDR3: CASRDSGIREQYF. The CDR3 bases are TGTGCCAGCCGCGATAGCGGGATTCGCGAGCAGTACTTC. This chain connects TRBV12-3 or TRBV12-4 to TRBJ2-7, with 8 bases aligning to TRBD2. After removal of 8 bases from V and 6 bases from J, the junction contained 9 bases not matched to a gene. The CDR3 has 13 amino acids.

This chain links TRBV5-4 with TRBJ2-7; 8 bases are shared with TRBD1. The V segment lost 4 bases and the J segment 3 bases; nucleotides outside the gene matches: 9. In germline, CDR1 is SGHNT, CDR2 YYREEE (reference sequence). The CDR3 has 15 amino acids. CDR3 sequence reads: CASSDGQGIVYEQYF. The CDR3 DNA sequence: TGTGCCAGCAGCGATGGACAGGGAATCGTCTACGAGCAGTACTTC.

Here the CDR3 reads CASRIAEETQYF. The CDR3 bases are TGCGCCAGCAGGATAGCGGAAGAGACCCAGTACTTC. The chain carries TRBV5-1 and TRBJ2-5, with TRBD2 as a possible D gene (6 bases). CDR3 length equals 12 residues. Trimming shortened V by 5 bases and J by 3 bases, and 8 bases separated the two germline ends. Germline V lookup: CDR1 SGHRS, CDR2 YFSETQ.

The chain employs TRBV4-1 and TRBJ1-4; tentatively, D is TRBD1 (6 bases). The V gene's germline CDR1 is MGHRA and CDR2 YSYEKL. With 0 bases removed from V and 4 bases from J, the gap between germline ends came to 9 bases. The CDR3 runs to 15 residues. CDR3 residues: CASSQDPGVNEKLFF. In DNA, the CDR3 is TGCGCCAGCAGCCAAGATCCAGGGGTTAATGAAAAACTGTTTTTT.

The J gene is TRBJ2-7, the V gene TRBV23-1; 11 bases fit TRBD2. TRBV23-1 is recorded as an ORF, its role being uncertain. The CDR3 is made up of 17 amino acids. Trimming cost V 0 bases and J 3 bases; bases outside gene matches: 7. The CDR3 sequence is CASSQSGTSGGDYEQYF. The CDR3 DNA reads as TGCGCCAGCAGTCAATCGGGGACTAGCGGAGGCGACTACGAGCAGTACTTC.

This clone was picked up a small number of times. V is TRBV28 and J is TRBJ2-6; D is uncertain. Germline V CDR1 and CDR2: MDHEN, SYDVKM. Trimming left V 3 bases short and J 0 bases short, with 9 bases between. The length of the CDR3 is 16 residues. The CDR3 spells CASSLVTISGANVLTF. Written as DNA, the CDR3 is TGTGCCAGCAGTTTGGTCACAATCTCTGGGGCCAACGTCCTGACTTTC.

The CDR3 nucleotides read TGTGCCACCAGCAGCGGCGACTCAGTATACAATGAGCAGTTCTTC. This translates into CATSSGDSVYNEQFF. This rearrangement joins TRBV15 to TRBJ2-1; D not resolved. CDR1 is LNHNV and CDR2 is YYDKDF in the germline V gene (reference sequence). This CDR3 region has 15 residues. Trimming cost V 3 bases and J 4 bases, with 13 bases left between them.

The gene calls are TRBV11-1 and TRBJ2-7; 9 bases align to TRBD2. The CDR3 is made up of 14 amino acids. The trim removed 3 bases at V and 2 bases at J, leaving 2 bases unmatched. CDR1 is SGHAT, CDR2 FQDESV, per germline (reference sequence). The CDR3 sequence is CASSLSSGAYEQYF. The CDR3 DNA reads TGTGCCAGCAGCTTGTCTAGCGGGGCCTACGAGCAGTACTTC.

The V and J genes are TRBV11-2 and TRBJ2-7; 9 nucleotides line up with TRBD2. J lost 6 bases, V lost 4 bases, and 13 bases had no gene match. Germline CDR1 and CDR2: SGHAT and FQNNGV. The CDR3 totals 16 residues. This CDR3 reads CASSSLRSGSSTEQYF. DNA for the CDR3: TGTGCCAGCAGCTCCCTCCGTAGCGGGAGTTCCACCGAGCAGTACTTC.

V gene TRBV6-4 combines with J gene TRBJ1-2; no definite D call. CDR1 is MRHNA, CDR2 SNTAGT, per germline. With 2 bases removed from V and 4 bases from J, the gap between germline ends came to 26 bases. This CDR3 has 19 amino acids. CDR3 amino acids: CASSDNWIGQRKGGYGYTF. CDR3 sequence (DNA): TGTGCCAGCAGTGACAATTGGATTGGGCAGCGGAAGGGTGGCTATGGCTACACCTTC.

The rearrangement joins TRBV19 to TRBJ2-1, with a possible D match to TRBD1 (6 bases). The CDR3 covers 14 residues. V was clipped by 6 bases and J by 5 bases, with 14 bases between them. Germline assignment: CDR1 LNHDA and CDR2 SQIVND (reference sequence). CDR3 sequence reads: CASSQQGMNNEQFF. CDR3 nucleotide sequence: TGTGCCAGTAGCCAACAGGGAATGAACAATGAGCAGTTCTTC.

The chain couples TRBV4-1 to TRBJ2-3, with D possibly being TRBD1 (6 bases). This CDR3 spans 15 amino acids. Germline V gene sequence: CDR1 MGHRA, CDR2 YSYEKL. With 4 bases removed from V and 0 bases from J, the gap between germline ends came to 11 bases. In DNA, the CDR3 is TGCGCCAGCAGCCTTAGGGACACCAGCACAGATACGCAGTATTTT. This sequence encodes CASSLRDTSTDTQYF.

The chain couples TRBV4-3 to TRBJ2-3; TRBD2 agrees at 7 bases. V lost 3 bases, J lost 10 bases, and 16 bases stayed unmatched. The CDR3 runs to 16 residues. CDR1 is LGHNA and CDR2 is YSLEER in the germline V gene. CDR3 region: CASSQDSGWGLEPQYF. CDR3 bases: TGCGCCAGCAGCCAGGATAGCGGGTGGGGTCTAGAGCCGCAGTATTTT.

The chain combines TRBV9 with TRBJ1-6; D might be TRBD1 (5 bases). Trimming pared 6 bases from V and 4 bases from J, leaving 14 bases between. The CDR3 covers 15 residues. Germline loops: CDR1 SGDLS, CDR2 YYNGEE. The CDR3 sequence: CASTDQDNYNSPLHF. CDR3 in DNA: TGTGCCAGCACCGACCAGGACAATTATAATTCACCCCTCCACTTT.

The CDR3 here is CASSLASRTGGHEQFF. CDR3 DNA sequence: TGTGCCAGCAGCTTAGCCAGCAGGACAGGGGGCCATGAGCAGTTCTTC. The J gene is TRBJ2-1, the V gene TRBV7-6, with 11 positions matching TRBD1. The CDR3 spans 16 residues. Germline values: CDR1 SGHVS, CDR2 FNYEAQ. V was pared by 0 bases and J by 8 bases, with 6 bases of the junction left unmatched.

The V and J genes are TRBV5-1 and TRBJ1-1, with 9 bases matching TRBD1. CDR3 length equals 14 residues. Germline CDR1 SGHRS, CDR2 YFSETQ. V was clipped by 4 bases and J by 3 bases; unmatched bases: 4. The CDR3 coding sequence is TGCGCCAGCAGCATACAGGGGGCGCACACTGAAGCTTTCTTT. Its translation: CASSIQGAHTEAFF.

This clone has only a few counts. In DNA form, the CDR3 reads TGTGCCAGCAGCTTAGACGGACGGGGAGATCAGCCCCAGCATTTT. It is translated as CASSLDGRGDQPQHF. V and J are TRBV11-2 and TRBJ1-5, with unresolved D. The germline V and J ends were trimmed by 0 bases and 5 bases, with 11 bases remaining between them. CDR1 SGHAT and CDR2 FQNNGV come from the germline V gene. This CDR3 spans 15 amino acids. Full variable domain (rest looked up from reference TRBV11-2 and TRBJ1-5): EAGVAQSPRYKIIEKRQSVAFWCNPISGHATLYWYQQILGQGPKLLIQFQNNGVVDDSQLPKDRFSAERLKGVDSTLKIQPAKLEDSAVYLCASSLDGRGDQPQHFGDGTRLSIL.

V is TRBV10-1 and J is TRBJ2-7; the D gene is possibly TRBD1 (6 bases). The CDR3 is 15 residues long. Germline loops: CDR1 WNHNN, CDR2 SYGVQD (reference sequence). V was shortened by 3 bases and J by 6 bases, with 18 bases between the two germline ends. CDR3 region: CASSEVGGGPLEQYF. CDR3 nucleotide sequence: TGCGCCAGCAGTGAAGTGGGTGGGGGCCCCCTCGAGCAGTACTTC.